Reported below is one T cell receptor (beta chain). This specimen comes from a study of blood T cell repertoires in COVID-19. Study in general: The analysed material was cDNA or gDNA that came from T cells, B-cell-depleted T cells, or PBMCs.

Assay used: immunoSEQ multiplex PCR; TCRdb lists only in-frame clones, some missing. The sample lists some 420,000 clones, 75% to 90% occurring once. This CDR3 is 13 amino acids long. The V end was cut by 6 bases, the J end by 5 bases, with 10 bases between. This TCR derives from a man aged 30 to 39 who had recovered from COVID-19. The source material was PBMCs or T cells enriched from blood (not recorded which). The V call is TRBV12-3 or TRBV12-4, the J call TRBJ2-2; weak D call: TRBD1 (6 bases). The DNA of the CDR3 is TGTGCCAGCAGCCACAGGGCGACCGGGGAGCTGTTTTTT. It specifies CASSHRATGELFF.